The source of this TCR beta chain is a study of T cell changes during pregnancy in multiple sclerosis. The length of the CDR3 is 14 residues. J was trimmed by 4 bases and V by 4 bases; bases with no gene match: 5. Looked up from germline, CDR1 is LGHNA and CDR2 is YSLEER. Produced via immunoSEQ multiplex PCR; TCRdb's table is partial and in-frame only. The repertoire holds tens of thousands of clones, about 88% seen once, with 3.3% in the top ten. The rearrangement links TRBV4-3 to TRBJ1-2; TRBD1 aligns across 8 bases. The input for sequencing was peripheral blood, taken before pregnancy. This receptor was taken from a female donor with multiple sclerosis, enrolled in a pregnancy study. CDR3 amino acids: CASSPATGAYGYTF. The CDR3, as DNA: TGCGCCAGCAGCCCCGCGACAGGGGCCTATGGCTACACCTTC.